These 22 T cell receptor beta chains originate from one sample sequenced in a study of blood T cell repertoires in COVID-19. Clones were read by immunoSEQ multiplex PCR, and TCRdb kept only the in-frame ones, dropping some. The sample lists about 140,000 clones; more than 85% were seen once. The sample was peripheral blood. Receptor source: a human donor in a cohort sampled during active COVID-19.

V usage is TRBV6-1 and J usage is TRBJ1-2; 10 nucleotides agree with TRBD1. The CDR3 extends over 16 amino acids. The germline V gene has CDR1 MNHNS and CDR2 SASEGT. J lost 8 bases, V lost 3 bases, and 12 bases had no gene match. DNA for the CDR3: TGTGCCAGCAGTGAGAACTGGGGACAGGGGAGTGGCGGCTACACCTTC. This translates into CASSENWGQGSGGYTF.

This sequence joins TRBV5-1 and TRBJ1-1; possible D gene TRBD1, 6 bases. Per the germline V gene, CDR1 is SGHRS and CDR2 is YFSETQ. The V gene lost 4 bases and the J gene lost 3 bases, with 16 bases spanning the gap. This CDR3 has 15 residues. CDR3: CASSPRRGADTEAFF. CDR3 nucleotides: TGCGCCAGCAGCCCCCGGCGGGGGGCAGACACTGAAGCTTTCTTT.

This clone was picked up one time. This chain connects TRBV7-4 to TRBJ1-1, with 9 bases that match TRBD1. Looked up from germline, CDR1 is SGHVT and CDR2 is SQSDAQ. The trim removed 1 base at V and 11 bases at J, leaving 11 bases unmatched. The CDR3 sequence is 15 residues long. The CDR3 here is CASSLDDRGVPGAFF. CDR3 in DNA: TGTGCCAGCAGCTTAGACGACAGGGGGGTCCCAGGGGCTTTCTTT.

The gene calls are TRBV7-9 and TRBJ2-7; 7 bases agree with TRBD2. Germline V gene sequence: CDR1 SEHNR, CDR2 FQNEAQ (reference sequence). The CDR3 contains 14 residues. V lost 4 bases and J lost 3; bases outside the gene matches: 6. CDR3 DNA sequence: TGTGCCAGCAGCTCAGCCGGGACTAACTACGAGCAGTACTTC. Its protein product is CASSSAGTNYEQYF.

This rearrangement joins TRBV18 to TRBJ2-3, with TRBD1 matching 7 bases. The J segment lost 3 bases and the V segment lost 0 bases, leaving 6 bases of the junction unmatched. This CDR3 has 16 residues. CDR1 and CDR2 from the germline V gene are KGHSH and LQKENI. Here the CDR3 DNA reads TGTGCCAGCTCACCACCTGGGACAGCTCTAACAGATACGCAGTATTTT. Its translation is CASSPPGTALTDTQYF.

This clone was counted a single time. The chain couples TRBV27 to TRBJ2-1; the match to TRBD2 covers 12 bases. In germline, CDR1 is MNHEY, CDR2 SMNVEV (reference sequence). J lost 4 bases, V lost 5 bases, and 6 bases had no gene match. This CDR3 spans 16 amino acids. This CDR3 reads CASSPPTSGRYNEQFF. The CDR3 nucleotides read TGTGCCAGCAGTCCCCCGACTAGCGGGAGATACAATGAGCAGTTCTTC.

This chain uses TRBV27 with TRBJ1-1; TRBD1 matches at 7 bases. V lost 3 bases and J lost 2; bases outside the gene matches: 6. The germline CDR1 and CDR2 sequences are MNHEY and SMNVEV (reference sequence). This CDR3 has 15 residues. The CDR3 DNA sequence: TGTGCCAGCAGTTTGGCAGGGGGATTCAACACTGAAGCTTTCTTT. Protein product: CASSLAGGFNTEAFF.

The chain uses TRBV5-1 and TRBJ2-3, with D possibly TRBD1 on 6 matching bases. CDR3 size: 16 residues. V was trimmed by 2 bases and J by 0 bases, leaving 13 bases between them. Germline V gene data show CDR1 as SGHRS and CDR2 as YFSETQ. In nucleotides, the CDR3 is TGCGCCAGCAGCTTTCTGGACAGCCATAGCACAGATACGCAGTATTTT. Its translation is CASSFLDSHSTDTQYF.

The CDR3 bases are TGTGCCACCAGTGATCGGGACAGGGGGCAAGGGCAGTACTTC. Translating it yields CATSDRDRGQGQYF. The chain recombines TRBV24-1 with TRBJ2-7; TRBD1 matches 12 bases. The germline V gene has CDR1 KGHDR and CDR2 SFDVKD. With V trimmed by 3 bases and J by 9 bases, 5 bases remained unmatched. The CDR3 is made up of 14 amino acids.

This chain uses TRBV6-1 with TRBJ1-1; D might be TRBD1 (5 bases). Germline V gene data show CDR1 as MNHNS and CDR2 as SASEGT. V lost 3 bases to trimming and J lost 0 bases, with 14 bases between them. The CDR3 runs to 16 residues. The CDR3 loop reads CASSERQGNMNTEAFF. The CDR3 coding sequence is TGTGCCAGCAGTGAGAGGCAGGGAAACATGAACACTGAAGCTTTCTTT.

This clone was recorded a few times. The CDR3 loop is CASSLTVINSPLHF. Here the CDR3 DNA reads TGCGCCAGCAGCTTGACAGTCATAAATTCACCCCTCCACTTT. This chain links TRBV5-1 with TRBJ1-6; D remains ambiguous. Germline CDR1 reads SGHRS; CDR2 reads YFSETQ. The CDR3 runs 14 residues. V was cut by 1 base and J by 7 bases, with 9 bases left in between. Supplemented by reference TRBV5-1 and TRBJ1-6, the full variable domain reads KAGVTQTPRYLIKTRGQQVTLSCSPISGHRSVSWYQQTPGQGLQFLFEYFSETQRNKGNFPGRFSGRQFSNSRSEMNVSTLELGDSALYLCASSLTVINSPLHFGNGTRLTVT.

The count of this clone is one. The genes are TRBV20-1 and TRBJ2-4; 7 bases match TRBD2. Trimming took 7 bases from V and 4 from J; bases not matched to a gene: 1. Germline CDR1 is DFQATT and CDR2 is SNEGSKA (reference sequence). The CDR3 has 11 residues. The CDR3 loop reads CSVGRKNIQYF. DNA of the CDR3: TGCAGTGTCGGGAGGAAAAACATTCAGTACTTC.

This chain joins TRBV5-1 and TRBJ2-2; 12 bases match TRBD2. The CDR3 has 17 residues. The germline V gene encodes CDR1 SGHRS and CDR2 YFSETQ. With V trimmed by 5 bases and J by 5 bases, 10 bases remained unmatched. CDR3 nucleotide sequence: TGCGCCAGCAGAAAAACTAGCGGGGGGTCCCAGACCGGGGAGCTGTTTTTT. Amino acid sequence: CASRKTSGGSQTGELFF.

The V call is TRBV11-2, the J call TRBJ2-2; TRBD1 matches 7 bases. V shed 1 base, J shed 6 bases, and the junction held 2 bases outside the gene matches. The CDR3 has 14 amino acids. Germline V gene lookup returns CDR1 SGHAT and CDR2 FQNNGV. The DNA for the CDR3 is TGTGCCAGCAGCTTAGTAAGGGGGCCCGGGGAGCTGTTTTTT. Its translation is CASSLVRGPGELFF.

The CDR3 DNA sequence: TGCAGCGTTGGGGACAGGCCCAACTATGGCTACACCTTC. Translating gives CSVGDRPNYGYTF. The chain couples TRBV29-1 to TRBJ1-2; 8 bases match TRBD1. With 4 bases clipped from V and 2 bases from J, the junction kept 3 bases outside the gene matches. The V gene's germline CDR1 is SQVTM and CDR2 ANQGSEA. There are 13 residues in the CDR3.

The CDR3 sequence is CASTPHDKPYNEQFF. DNA for the CDR3: TGTGCCAGCACCCCACACGACAAACCCTACAATGAGCAGTTCTTC. V gene TRBV28 combines with J gene TRBJ2-1; D is undetermined. The CDR3 totals 15 residues. Germline V gene lookup returns CDR1 MDHEN and CDR2 SYDVKM. The V end lost 7 bases, the J end lost 2 bases, and 15 bases lay between the germline ends.

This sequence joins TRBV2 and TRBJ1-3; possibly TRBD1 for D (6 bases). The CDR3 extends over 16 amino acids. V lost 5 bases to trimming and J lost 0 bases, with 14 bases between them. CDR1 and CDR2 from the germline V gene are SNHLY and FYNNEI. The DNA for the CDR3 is TGTGCCAGCAGTTTGTGGGACACTTACTCTGGAAACACCATATATTTT. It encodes CASSLWDTYSGNTIYF.

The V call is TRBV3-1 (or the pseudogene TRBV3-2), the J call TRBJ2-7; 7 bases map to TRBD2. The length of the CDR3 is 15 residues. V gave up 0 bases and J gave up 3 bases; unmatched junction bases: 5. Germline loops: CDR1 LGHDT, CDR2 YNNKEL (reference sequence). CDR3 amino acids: CASSQDLGDYYEQYF. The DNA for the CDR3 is TGTGCCAGCAGCCAAGATCTCGGGGACTACTACGAGCAGTACTTC.

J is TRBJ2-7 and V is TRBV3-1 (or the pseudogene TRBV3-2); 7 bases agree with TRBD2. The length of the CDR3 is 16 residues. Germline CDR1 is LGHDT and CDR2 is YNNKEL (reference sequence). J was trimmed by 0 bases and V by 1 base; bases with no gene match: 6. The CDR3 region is CASSQGFGGTSYEQYF. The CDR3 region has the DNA TGTGCCAGCAGCCAAGGGTTCGGGGGGACCTCCTACGAGCAGTACTTC.

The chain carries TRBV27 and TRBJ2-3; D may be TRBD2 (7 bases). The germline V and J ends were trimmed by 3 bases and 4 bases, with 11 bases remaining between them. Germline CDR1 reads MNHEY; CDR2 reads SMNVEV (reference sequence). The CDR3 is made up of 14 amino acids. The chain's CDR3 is CASSLGGPSDTQYF. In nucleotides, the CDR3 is TGTGCCAGCAGTTTGGGGGGGCCTTCAGATACGCAGTATTTT.

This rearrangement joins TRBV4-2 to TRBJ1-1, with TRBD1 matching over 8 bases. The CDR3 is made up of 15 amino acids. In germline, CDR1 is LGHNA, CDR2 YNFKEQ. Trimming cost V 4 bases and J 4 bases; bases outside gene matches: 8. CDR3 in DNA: TGTGCCAGCAGCCTGAACGGACAGGGTGGCACTGAAGCTTTCTTT. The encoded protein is CASSLNGQGGTEAFF.

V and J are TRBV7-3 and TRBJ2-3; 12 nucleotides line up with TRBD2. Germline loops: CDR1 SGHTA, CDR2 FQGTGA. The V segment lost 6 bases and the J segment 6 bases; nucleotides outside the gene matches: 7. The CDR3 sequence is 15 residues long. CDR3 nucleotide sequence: TGTGCCAGCAGGAGAACTACTAGCGGGGGGGATACGCAGTATTTT. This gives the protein CASRRTTSGGDTQYF. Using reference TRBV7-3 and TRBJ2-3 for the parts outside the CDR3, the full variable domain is GAGVSQTPSNKVTEKGKYVELRCDPISGHTALYWYRQSLGQGPEFLIYFQGTGAADDSGLPNDRFFAVRPEGSVSTLKIQRTERGDSAVYLCASRRTTSGGDTQYFGPGTRLTVL.